This TCR beta chain emerged from a study of blood T cell repertoires in COVID-19. Study context: Samples representing acute and convalescent COVID-19 were sourced from the United States, Italy and Spain. Sample material is recorded as cDNA or gDNA derived from T cells, B-cell-depleted T cells, or PBMCs.

Source study methods: Nucleated cell counts were estimated from reference gene primer amplification. Data came from immunoSEQ multiplex PCR; TCRdb stores just in-frame clones and leaves some out. V, J and clone size were drawn from that table, and D and trimming were deduced from the DNA. The sample includes just over 150,000 clones, more than 65% seen only once; the top ten take approximately 10%. This clone is a singleton in its sample. With V trimmed by 8 bases and J by 2 bases, 4 bases remained unmatched. The CDR3 runs 13 residues. Germline V gene sequence: CDR1 MNHEY, CDR2 SVGAGI. This receptor was identified in a woman aged 50 to 60 with acute or convalescent COVID-19. Sequenced material: peripheral blood. The J gene is TRBJ2-5, the V gene TRBV6-5; TRBD2 aligns across 8 bases. DNA of the CDR3: TGTGCCAGCGTGCGGGGGGCTCAAGAGACCCAGTACTTC. Encoded protein: CASVRGAQETQYF.